Shown below are 21 T cell receptor beta chains from a single sample sequenced in a study of post-analysis software for immune sequencing data. The authors incorporated unique molecular identifiers into the TCR beta cDNA libraries. TCRdb independently ran MiXCR on the PCR reads; one entry per CDR3 protein. The sample carries about 810,000 distinct CDR3 sequences, roughly 50% recorded once. No antigen is known for these receptors. Study results and limitations: The five TRBV segments detected at higher frequency in patients than in controls included TRBV5-6, TRBV5-1 and TRBV20-1.

Sequenced input: blood. These receptors were taken from a girl aged 10-17 years with multiple sclerosis.

The rearrangement uses TRBV7-9 and TRBJ2-4; perhaps TRBD1 as D (5 bases). The DNA matches TRBJ2-5 better at its end, which makes the J call doubtful. The CDR3 sequence is 14 residues long. Germline V gene lookup returns CDR1 SEHNR and CDR2 FQNEAQ (reference sequence). CDR3 region: CASSLYNRQETQYF. CDR3 bases: TGTGCCAGCAGCTTATACAACAGGCAAGAGACCCAGTACTTC.

V usage is TRBV18 and J usage is TRBJ2-5, with a tentative D call TRBD1 (5 bases). Matching the DNA end better, TRBJ2-7 makes the J call doubtful. Germline values: CDR1 KGHSH, CDR2 LQKENI. This CDR3 comprises 14 residues. This CDR3 reads CASSPRVQGHEQYF. CDR3 DNA sequence: TGTGCCAGCTCACCACGTGTCCAGGGCCACGAGCAGTACTTC.

The rearrangement links TRBV7-9 to TRBJ2-5, with 8 bases lining up with TRBD2. V trimming: 1 base; J trimming: 7 bases; junction bases outside the gene matches: 8. Per the germline V gene, CDR1 is SEHNR and CDR2 is FQNEAQ (reference sequence). CDR3 length equals 15 residues. The CDR3 sequence is CASSLGAGERRTQYF. The CDR3 nucleotides are TGTGCCAGCAGCTTAGGAGCGGGAGAGCGCCGGACCCAGTACTTC.

The V gene is TRBV6-2 or TRBV6-3, the J gene TRBJ2-7; 7 nucleotides match TRBD1. The better agreement between TRBJ2-4 and the DNA end casts doubt on the J call. The germline V gene encodes CDR1 MNHEY and CDR2 SVGEGT. The CDR3 is 16 amino acids. The CDR3 DNA reads as TGTGCCAGCAGTTACTCCCTGGAAGGGGGCGAAAACATTCAGTACTTC. It specifies CASSYSLEGGENIQYF.

The chain couples TRBV7-9 to TRBJ1-4; tentative D call: TRBD1 (5 bases). Germline values: CDR1 SEHNR, CDR2 FQNEAQ (reference sequence). V gave up 1 base and J gave up 8 bases, with 8 bases separating them. CDR3 length equals 13 residues. The CDR3 nucleotides read TGTGCCAGCAGCTTAGACAGGCCCGAAAAACTGTTTTTT. Translated: CASSLDRPEKLFF. The variable domain in full, with the rest retrieved from reference TRBV7-9 and TRBJ1-4, is DTGVSQNPRHKITKRGQNVTFRCDPISEHNRLYWYRQTLGQGPEFLTYFQNEAQLEKSRLLSDRFSAERPKGSFSTLEIQRTEQGDSAMYLCASSLDRPEKLFFGSGTQLSVL.

The genes are TRBV11-3 and TRBJ2-3; either TRBD1 or TRBD2 may fit D (6 bases each). Germline lookup yields CDR1 SGHNT and CDR2 YENEEA. The length of the CDR3 is 14 residues. Trimming took 4 bases from V and 5 from J, leaving 13 bases between them. The CDR3 spells CASSSGGDIDTQYF. The CDR3 DNA follows: TGTGCCAGCAGCTCTGGCGGGGACATAGATACGCAGTATTTT.

The chain carries TRBV11-2 and TRBJ1-2; no reliable D call. The CDR3 has 12 amino acids. Per germline, CDR1 SGHAT and CDR2 FQNNGV. Trimming pared 5 bases from V and 5 bases from J, leaving 9 bases between. CDR3 DNA: TGTGCCAGCAGCGCAAATGCGTATGGCTACACCTTC. Residues: CASSANAYGYTF.

As to this clonotype: Just one base apart from a much larger clone, this may be a read error. V is TRBV25-1 and J is TRBJ2-4, with 7 bases identical to TRBD2. The J call may be wrong; the DNA end is better matched by TRBJ2-7. This CDR3 is 12 amino acids long. Germline CDR1 reads MGHDK; CDR2 reads SYGVNS. The CDR3 DNA follows: TGTGTCAGCACAGCGGGGTTCTACGAGCAGTACTTC. This translates into CVSTAGFYEQYF.

The rearrangement joins TRBV20-1 to TRBJ1-1; 8 bases agree with TRBD1. Trimming cost V 3 bases and J 4 bases; bases outside gene matches: 16. Germline V gene data show CDR1 as DFQATT and CDR2 as SNEGSKA (reference sequence). The CDR3 sequence is 17 residues long. This CDR3 is CSARAPGQASLGTEAFF. The CDR3 DNA reads TGCAGTGCTAGGGCACCGGGACAGGCCTCGCTGGGCACTGAAGCTTTCTTT.

Details on this clonotype: The junction departs from germline at one end; a sequencing error may be responsible. This chain joins TRBV20-1 and TRBJ2-7; 11 bases fit TRBD2. The J call is in doubt because the DNA end fits TRBJ2-5 better. CDR1 and CDR2 (germline): DFQATT, SNEGSKA (reference sequence). The length of the CDR3 is 12 residues. The CDR3 spells CGASGGWETQYF. The CDR3 DNA reads TGCGGTGCTAGCGGGGGGTGGGAGACCCAGTACTTC.

The V and J genes are TRBV12-3 or TRBV12-4 and TRBJ1-2; D is unclear. The CDR3 runs to 12 residues. Trimming took off 5 bases at V and 5 bases at J, with 9 bases between the two ends. CDR3 residues: CASSGSGYGYTF. Here the CDR3 DNA reads TGTGCCAGCAGTGGGTCAGGTTATGGCTACACCTTC.

This clonotype was detected only once. The chain employs TRBV5-6 and TRBJ1-2; D uncertain. The germline gives CDR1 SGHDT, CDR2 YYEEEE. The ends were cut back, 2 bases at V and 2 bases at J, with 10 bases in the middle. This CDR3 has 14 amino acids. For the CDR3, the DNA is TGTGCCAGCAGCTTCATCAGGCTAAACTATGGCTACACCTTC. Translation gives CASSFIRLNYGYTF. Supplemented by reference TRBV5-6 and TRBJ1-2, the full variable domain reads DAGVTQSPTHLIKTRGQQVTLRCSPKSGHDTVSWYQQALGQGPQFIFQYYEEEERQRGNFPDRFSGHQFPNYSSELNVNALLLGDSALYLCASSFIRLNYGYTFGSGTRLTVV.

This clonotype has just one count. Mismatch with germline at one junction end may stem from a read error. This rearrangement joins TRBV7-6 to TRBJ1-5; 7 bases are a match to TRBD1. Germline values: CDR1 SGHVS, CDR2 FNYEAQ. This CDR3 has 13 amino acids. CDR3 nucleotide sequence: TGTGTCAGCAGCTCCGACAGGGATCAGCCCCAGCATTTT. Its translation is CVSSSDRDQPQHF.

The rearrangement uses TRBV5-1 and TRBJ2-5; D is perhaps TRBD2 (6 bases). V was shortened by 1 base and J by 5 bases, with 15 bases between the two germline ends. This CDR3 contains 15 residues. From germline, CDR1 is SGHRS and CDR2 YFSETQ. The CDR3 nucleotides are TGCGCCAGCAGCTTGACGGGAGCGGATGTCGAGACCCAGTACTTC. Translation: CASSLTGADVETQYF.

The chain combines TRBV7-9 with TRBJ2-3, with 11 bases identical to TRBD2. The trim removed 5 bases at V and 2 bases at J, leaving 18 bases unmatched. Germline lookup yields CDR1 SEHNR and CDR2 FQNEAQ (reference sequence). The CDR3 length is 20 residues. The CDR3 DNA follows: TGTGCCAGCAGCGTAACTTGGACTAGCGGGCCCAATCCCCCCACAGATACGCAGTATTTT. It specifies CASSVTWTSGPNPPTDTQYF.

This clonotype was seen only a few times. V is TRBV12-3 or TRBV12-4 and J is TRBJ2-7; D might be TRBD2 (5 bases). Deletions cut 3 bases from V and 3 bases from J, with 15 bases between. The CDR3 has 15 amino acids. The CDR3 nucleotides are TGTGCCAGCAGTTTCCGGGGATCTACGGACTACGAGCAGTACTTC. Its translation is CASSFRGSTDYEQYF.

This clonotype was counted a few times. This rearrangement joins TRBV18 to TRBJ2-5; a weak D match, TRBD2 (7 bases). Trimming took off 3 bases at V and 4 bases at J, with 15 bases between the two ends. The CDR3 is made up of 15 amino acids. Germline lookup yields CDR1 KGHSH and CDR2 LQKENI. CDR3 bases: TGTGCCAGCTCACCGGTCGGACTAGGGGGAGAGACCCAGTACTTC. Its protein product is CASSPVGLGGETQYF.

As DNA, the CDR3 is TGTGCCACCAGCAGAGATTGGGTTACCTTGGGGTTAGAGACCCAGTACTTC. It codes for CATSRDWVTLGLETQYF. The V and J genes are TRBV15 and TRBJ2-5; D not certain. Germline CDR1 LNHNV, CDR2 YYDKDF (reference sequence). Trimming took 0 bases from V and 4 from J, leaving 18 bases between them. This CDR3 spans 17 amino acids.

This clonotype is a singleton in its sample. V and J are TRBV5-1 and TRBJ2-5; the D gene is possibly TRBD1 (6 bases). Trimming took off 3 bases at V and 5 bases at J, with 14 bases between the two ends. CDR1 and CDR2 from the germline V gene are SGHRS and YFSETQ. CDR3 length equals 14 residues. The CDR3 reads CASSSPSQGETQYF. CDR3 DNA sequence: TGCGCCAGCAGCTCTCCCTCGCAGGGGGAGACCCAGTACTTC.

This clonotype was picked up a small number of times. The chain uses TRBV3-1 and TRBJ2-1; D gene unclear. This CDR3 region has 14 residues. V dropped 0 bases and J dropped 4 bases, with 7 bases sitting between them. Germline values: CDR1 LGHDT, CDR2 YNNKEL (reference sequence). CDR3 coding DNA: TGTGCCAGCAGCCAAGATAGTTCTTACAATGAGCAGTTCTTC. Translated: CASSQDSSYNEQFF.

This clonotype was detected a few times. The gene calls are TRBV29-1 and TRBJ2-7; D is unresolved. There are 15 residues in the CDR3. Looked up from germline, CDR1 is SQVTM and CDR2 is ANQGSEA. V was trimmed by 6 bases and J by 0 bases, leaving 18 bases between them. The CDR3 reads CSVAAWAVGSYEQYF. CDR3 bases: TGCAGCGTGGCGGCATGGGCCGTGGGCTCCTACGAGCAGTACTTC.